This is a list of T cell receptor beta chains from one sample in a study of T cell responses to AZD1222 COVID-19 vaccine. TCRdb keeps only in-frame clones here, not all; method: immunoSEQ multiplex PCR. The sample has roughly 140,000 clones, 80% to 90% seen once. Sequencing used peripheral blood, obtained on day 0 of AZD1222 vaccination. The receptors derive from an adult in good health. Both conserved end residues are part of each CDR3. D genes are given only for firm matches. Part of the rows lack a size; the others show once, few, many or a class for expanded clones.

clone_size: -
v_call: TRBV7-8
j_call: TRBJ1-5
d_call: -
cdr3_nt: TGTGCCAGCAGCTTGCTGACACGCCTTAATCAGCCCCAGCATTTT
cdr3_aa: CASSLLTRLNQPQHF

clone_size: -
v_call: TRBV5-4
j_call: TRBJ2-3
d_call: TRBD2
cdr3_nt: TGTGCCAGCAGCTTTAGCCCCGGGACTAGCGTCACAGATACGCAGTATTTT
cdr3_aa: CASSFSPGTSVTDTQYF

clone_size: once
v_call: TRBV13
j_call: TRBJ1-1
d_call: -
cdr3_nt: TGTGCCAGCAGCTCGACGGGAAACACTGAAGCTTTCTTT
cdr3_aa: CASSSTGNTEAFF

clone_size: -
v_call: TRBV28
j_call: TRBJ1-4
d_call: TRBD1
cdr3_nt: TGTGCCACCCTCGCCGCAGGGGGTAATGAAAAACTGTTTTTT
cdr3_aa: CATLAAGGNEKLFF

clone_size: -
v_call: TRBV4-2
j_call: TRBJ1-4
d_call: TRBD1
cdr3_nt: TGTGCCAGCAGCCTGACAGGGAACGAAAAACTGTTTTTT
cdr3_aa: CASSLTGNEKLFF

clone_size: -
v_call: TRBV5-1
j_call: TRBJ1-2
d_call: TRBD1
cdr3_nt: TGCGCCAGTGGACAGGCCCCTAACTATGGCTACACCTTC
cdr3_aa: CASGQAPNYGYTF

clone_size: -
v_call: TRBV10-3
j_call: TRBJ2-3
d_call: -
cdr3_nt: TGTGCCATCAGCGGAGGGGGGGCCCAGACAGATACGCAGTATTTT
cdr3_aa: CAISGGGAQTDTQYF

clone_size: -
v_call: TRBV14
j_call: TRBJ2-3
d_call: -
cdr3_nt: TGTGCCAGCAGCCAAGGCCGCGGGATTGCTACAGATACGCAGTATTTT
cdr3_aa: CASSQGRGIATDTQYF

clone_size: -
v_call: TRBV9
j_call: TRBJ2-5
d_call: -
cdr3_nt: TGTGCCAGCAGCGTAGAGGGGGGGATCCAAGAGACCCAGTACTTC
cdr3_aa: CASSVEGGIQETQYF

clone_size: -
v_call: TRBV5-4
j_call: TRBJ2-2
d_call: TRBD2
cdr3_nt: TGTGCCAGCAGCTTGGGACTAGCGGCGAACACCGGGGAGCTGTTTTTT
cdr3_aa: CASSLGLAANTGELFF

clone_size: -
v_call: TRBV3-1/TRBV3-2
j_call: TRBJ2-7
d_call: -
cdr3_nt: TGTGCCAGCAGCCAAGATCTGACGGGGGGCGCTTCCCACGAGCAGTACTTC
cdr3_aa: CASSQDLTGGASHEQYF

clone_size: -
v_call: TRBV13
j_call: TRBJ2-7
d_call: -
cdr3_nt: TGTGCCAGCAGGGACAGTGGTGTTCGGCAACACTACGAGCAGTACTTC
cdr3_aa: CASRDSGVRQHYEQYF

clone_size: -
v_call: TRBV5-5
j_call: TRBJ1-5
d_call: TRBD1
cdr3_nt: TGTGCCAGCAGCTTGGCCGCGGGGACAGCGTCTCATTCGAATCAGCCCCAGCATTTT
cdr3_aa: CASSLAAGTASHSNQPQHF

clone_size: -
v_call: TRBV9
j_call: TRBJ2-5
d_call: -
cdr3_nt: TGTGCCAGCAGCGATGGAAGGTCGGAGACCCAGTACTTC
cdr3_aa: CASSDGRSETQYF

clone_size: -
v_call: TRBV7-9
j_call: TRBJ1-1
d_call: -
cdr3_nt: TGTGCCAGCAGCTTTCAGACGGGTGAAGCTTTCTTT
cdr3_aa: CASSFQTGEAFF

clone_size: -
v_call: TRBV4-1
j_call: TRBJ1-6
d_call: -
cdr3_nt: TGCGCCAGCAGGAGGGGGGATGCTAATTCACCCCTCCACTTT
cdr3_aa: CASRRGDANSPLHF

clone_size: once
v_call: TRBV7-2
j_call: TRBJ2-3
d_call: TRBD2
cdr3_nt: TGTGCCAGCAGCTTACTTACTAGCGGGGTGGATACGCAGTATTTT
cdr3_aa: CASSLLTSGVDTQYF

clone_size: -
v_call: TRBV7-2
j_call: TRBJ2-1
d_call: TRBD2
cdr3_nt: TGTGCCAGCAGGTTTCCGGGACTAGAGGACAATGAGCAGTTCTTC
cdr3_aa: CASRFPGLEDNEQFF

clone_size: -
v_call: TRBV20-1
j_call: TRBJ1-6
d_call: -
cdr3_nt: TGCAGTGCTAGTTATAAGGGCAAGGCCTCCTATAATTCACCCCTCCACTTT
cdr3_aa: CSASYKGKASYNSPLHF

clone_size: once
v_call: TRBV3-1/TRBV3-2
j_call: TRBJ1-1
d_call: TRBD1
cdr3_nt: TGTGCCAGCAGCCGCACCGGGACAGGCGCACTGACTGAAGCTTTCTTT
cdr3_aa: CASSRTGTGALTEAFF

clone_size: -
v_call: TRBV7-3
j_call: TRBJ2-3
d_call: -
cdr3_nt: TGTGCCAGCAGCTTAGCGGGTGAGGCCACAGATACGCAGTATTTT
cdr3_aa: CASSLAGEATDTQYF

clone_size: -
v_call: TRBV29-1
j_call: TRBJ2-7
d_call: TRBD2
cdr3_nt: TGCAGCGTCGACAAGGGGGGACTAGCGGGTTACGAGCAGTACTTC
cdr3_aa: CSVDKGGLAGYEQYF

clone_size: -
v_call: TRBV3-1/TRBV3-2
j_call: TRBJ2-2
d_call: -
cdr3_nt: TGTGCCAGCAGCCATGGCGGGGAGCTGTTTTTT
cdr3_aa: CASSHGGELFF

clone_size: -
v_call: TRBV3-1/TRBV3-2
j_call: TRBJ1-1
d_call: -
cdr3_nt: TGTGCCAGCAGCCAGGTAGGGACTGCTGAAGCTTTCTTT
cdr3_aa: CASSQVGTAEAFF

clone_size: -
v_call: TRBV13
j_call: TRBJ2-2
d_call: -
cdr3_nt: TGTGCCAGCAGCTCGACTGGGCCGGACATTACGACCGGGGAGCTGTTTTTT
cdr3_aa: CASSSTGPDITTGELFF

clone_size: once
v_call: TRBV3-1/TRBV3-2
j_call: TRBJ2-1
d_call: -
cdr3_nt: TGTGCCAGCAGCCAAGGGCCCGATGTAGCGCGCGTGGGGCAGTTCTTC
cdr3_aa: CASSQGPDVARVGQFF

clone_size: -
v_call: TRBV18
j_call: TRBJ1-1
d_call: -
cdr3_nt: TGTGCCAGCTCACCCCAGGGGCCGAACACTGAAGCTTTCTTT
cdr3_aa: CASSPQGPNTEAFF

clone_size: once
v_call: TRBV18
j_call: TRBJ1-1
d_call: TRBD1
cdr3_nt: TGTGCCAGCTCAGGGACAGGGCCTAACACTGAAGCTTTCTTT
cdr3_aa: CASSGTGPNTEAFF

clone_size: -
v_call: TRBV18
j_call: TRBJ2-1
d_call: TRBD2
cdr3_nt: TGTGCCAGCTCACCAAAATTACTAGCGGAGTACAATGAGCAGTTCTTC
cdr3_aa: CASSPKLLAEYNEQFF

clone_size: -
v_call: TRBV10-3
j_call: TRBJ2-7
d_call: -
cdr3_nt: TGTGCCATCAGTGAGTCTAGCGGCGAGCAGTACTTC
cdr3_aa: CAISESSGEQYF

clone_size: -
v_call: TRBV5-1
j_call: TRBJ1-4
d_call: -
cdr3_nt: TGCGCCAGCAGCTTGGTGCCGGGTGAAAAACTGTTTTTT
cdr3_aa: CASSLVPGEKLFF

clone_size: -
v_call: TRBV13
j_call: TRBJ2-3
d_call: TRBD2
cdr3_nt: TGTGCCAGCAGCTTAGGAGTACGGGGACTAGTGTATTTT
cdr3_aa: CASSLGVRGLVYF

clone_size: -
v_call: TRBV5-1
j_call: TRBJ1-2
d_call: -
cdr3_nt: TGCGCCAGCAGCTTATTGGTCCCCCCCGAGAACTATGGCTACACCTTC
cdr3_aa: CASSLLVPPENYGYTF

clone_size: -
v_call: TRBV5-1
j_call: TRBJ1-2
d_call: TRBD1
cdr3_nt: TGCGCCAGCAGCTTGAATTCTGGGACAGGGGCCGGAATCACCTTC
cdr3_aa: CASSLNSGTGAGITF

clone_size: -
v_call: TRBV2
j_call: TRBJ2-1
d_call: -
cdr3_nt: TGTGCCAGCAGCGATTTGGCTAGCTCCTACAATGAGCAGTTCTTC
cdr3_aa: CASSDLASSYNEQFF

clone_size: -
v_call: TRBV7-2
j_call: TRBJ1-6
d_call: -
cdr3_nt: TGTGCCAGCAGCCCTCCTCAGCGGGGGACAAGAAATTCACCCCTCCACTTT
cdr3_aa: CASSPPQRGTRNSPLHF

clone_size: -
v_call: TRBV19
j_call: TRBJ2-7
d_call: TRBD2
cdr3_nt: TGTGCCAGTAGTATAGAAAGCGGGGGGTTCTCCTACGAGCAGTACTTC
cdr3_aa: CASSIESGGFSYEQYF

clone_size: -
v_call: TRBV30
j_call: TRBJ1-3
d_call: -
cdr3_nt: TGTGCCTGGAGTGTACTAGAAGGAAACACCATATATTTT
cdr3_aa: CAWSVLEGNTIYF

clone_size: -
v_call: TRBV10-3
j_call: TRBJ2-3
d_call: -
cdr3_nt: TGTGCCATCAGTGAATGGAGCACAGATACGCAGTATTTT
cdr3_aa: CAISEWSTDTQYF

clone_size: -
v_call: TRBV4-2
j_call: TRBJ1-2
d_call: TRBD1
cdr3_nt: TGTGCCAGCAGCCAGGAGACAGGGGGCGGTGGCTACACCTTC
cdr3_aa: CASSQETGGGGYTF

clone_size: -
v_call: TRBV2
j_call: TRBJ1-5
d_call: -
cdr3_nt: TGTGCCAGCAGTGGAGTAAGGGACATGGGCAATCAGCCCCAGCATTTT
cdr3_aa: CASSGVRDMGNQPQHF

clone_size: -
v_call: TRBV3-1/TRBV3-2
j_call: TRBJ2-1
d_call: TRBD2
cdr3_nt: TGTGCCAGCAGCCGACTTAGCGGGAGCTCCTACAATGAGCAGTTCTTC
cdr3_aa: CASSRLSGSSYNEQFF

clone_size: -
v_call: TRBV18
j_call: TRBJ2-3
d_call: -
cdr3_nt: TGTGCCAGCTCGCCAACCACAGATACGCAGTATTTT
cdr3_aa: CASSPTTDTQYF

clone_size: -
v_call: TRBV6-5
j_call: TRBJ2-7
d_call: TRBD1
cdr3_nt: TGTGCCAGCACGGACAGGGTGTTTTACGAGCAGTACTTC
cdr3_aa: CASTDRVFYEQYF

clone_size: -
v_call: TRBV28
j_call: TRBJ1-5
d_call: -
cdr3_nt: TGTGCCAGCAAGACAGGTGGCGGGGTAGGTAATCAGCCCCAGCATTTT
cdr3_aa: CASKTGGGVGNQPQHF

clone_size: few
v_call: TRBV6-5
j_call: TRBJ2-7
d_call: -
cdr3_nt: TGTGCCAGCAGTCACCCACATTGGGGGCAGTGCTTC
cdr3_aa: CASSHPHWGQCF

clone_size: -
v_call: TRBV18
j_call: TRBJ2-5
d_call: -
cdr3_nt: TGTGCCAGCTCACCACCGATCGGGGTCCAAGAGACCCAGTACTTC
cdr3_aa: CASSPPIGVQETQYF